This T cell receptor beta chain was found in a study of blood T cell repertoires in COVID-19. About the study: The cDNA or gDNA used as material had been derived from T cells, B-cell-depleted T cells, or PBMCs.

Assay used: immunoSEQ multiplex PCR; TCRdb lists only in-frame clones, some missing. The table has about 100,000 clones, about four fifths seen once; the top ten hold 15% to 20%. The source material was peripheral blood. The TCR originated in a woman aged 80 or over with active or convalescent COVID-19.

The DNA of the CDR3 is TGTGCCAGCACAATCCAGGGGTACCAAGAGACCCAGTACTTC. It translates to CASTIQGYQETQYF. The chain carries TRBV28 and TRBJ2-5, with D possibly being TRBD1 (6 bases). V gave up 7 bases and J gave up 0 bases, with 12 bases separating them. The CDR3 length is 14 residues. Germline CDR1 MDHEN, CDR2 SYDVKM. Combining the CDR3 with reference TRBV28 and TRBJ2-5 gives the whole variable domain DVKVTQSSRYLVKRTGEKVFLECVQDMDHENMFWYRQDPGLGLRLIYFSYDVKMKEKGDIPEGYSVSREKKERFSLILESASTNQTSMYLCASTIQGYQETQYFGPGTRLLVL.